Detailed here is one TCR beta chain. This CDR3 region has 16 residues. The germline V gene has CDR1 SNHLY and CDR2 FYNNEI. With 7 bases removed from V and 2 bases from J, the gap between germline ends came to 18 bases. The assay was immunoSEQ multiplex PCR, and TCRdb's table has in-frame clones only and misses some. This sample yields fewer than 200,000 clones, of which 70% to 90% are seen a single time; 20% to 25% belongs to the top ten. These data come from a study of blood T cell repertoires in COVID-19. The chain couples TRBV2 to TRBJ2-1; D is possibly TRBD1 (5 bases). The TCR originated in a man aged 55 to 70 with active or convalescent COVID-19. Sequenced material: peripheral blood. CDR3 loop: CASKFREVPPYNEQFF. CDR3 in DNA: TGTGCCAGCAAGTTCAGGGAAGTCCCCCCCTACAATGAGCAGTTCTTC.